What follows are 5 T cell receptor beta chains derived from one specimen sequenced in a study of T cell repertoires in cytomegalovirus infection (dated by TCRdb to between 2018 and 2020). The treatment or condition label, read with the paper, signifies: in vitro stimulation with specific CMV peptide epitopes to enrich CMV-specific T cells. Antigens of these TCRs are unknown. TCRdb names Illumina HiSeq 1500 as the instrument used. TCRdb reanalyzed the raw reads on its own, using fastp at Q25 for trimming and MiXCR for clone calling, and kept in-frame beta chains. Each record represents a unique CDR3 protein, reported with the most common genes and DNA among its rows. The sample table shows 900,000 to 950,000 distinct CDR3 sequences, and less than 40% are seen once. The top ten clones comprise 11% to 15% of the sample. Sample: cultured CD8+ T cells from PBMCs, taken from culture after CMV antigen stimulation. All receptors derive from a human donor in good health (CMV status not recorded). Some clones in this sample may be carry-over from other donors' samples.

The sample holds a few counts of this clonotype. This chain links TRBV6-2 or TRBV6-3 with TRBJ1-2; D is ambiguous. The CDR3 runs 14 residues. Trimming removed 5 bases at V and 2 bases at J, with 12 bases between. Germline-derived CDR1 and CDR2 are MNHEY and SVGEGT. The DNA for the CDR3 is TGTGCCAGCAGTCAATCGACGGTAAACTATGGCTACACCTTC. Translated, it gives CASSQSTVNYGYTF.

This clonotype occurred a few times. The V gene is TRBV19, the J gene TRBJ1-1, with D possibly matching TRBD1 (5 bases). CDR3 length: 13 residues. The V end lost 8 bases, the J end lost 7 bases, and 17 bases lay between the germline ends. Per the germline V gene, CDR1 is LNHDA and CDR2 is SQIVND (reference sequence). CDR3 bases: TGTGCCAGTGCTTTAGTAAGGGGTGATGAAGCTTTCTTT. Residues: CASALVRGDEAFF.

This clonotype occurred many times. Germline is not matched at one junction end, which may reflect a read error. Written as DNA, the CDR3 is TGTGCCAGCAGTCTCGGACAGGGCCCAGATACGCAGTATTTT. Protein product: CASSLGQGPDTQYF. The chain joins TRBV5-1 to TRBJ2-3, with 8 positions matching TRBD1. CDR3 size: 14 residues. Germline V gene data show CDR1 as SGHRS and CDR2 as YFSETQ.

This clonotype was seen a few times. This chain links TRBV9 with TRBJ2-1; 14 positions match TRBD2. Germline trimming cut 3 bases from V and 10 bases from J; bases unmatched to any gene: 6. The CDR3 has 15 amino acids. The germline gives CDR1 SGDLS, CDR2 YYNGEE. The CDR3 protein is CASSDRLAGGREQFF. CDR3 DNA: TGTGCCAGCAGCGATAGACTAGCGGGGGGGCGCGAGCAGTTCTTC.

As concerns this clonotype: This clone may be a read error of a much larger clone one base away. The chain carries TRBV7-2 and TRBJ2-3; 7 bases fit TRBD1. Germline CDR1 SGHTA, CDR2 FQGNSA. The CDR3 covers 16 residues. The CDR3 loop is CASSSLLVSRTGTQYF. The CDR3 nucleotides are TGTGCCAGCAGCTCCCTACTAGTTTCAAGGACAGGTACGCAGTATTTT. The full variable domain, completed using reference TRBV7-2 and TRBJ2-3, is GAGVSQSPSNKVTEKGKDVELRCDPISGHTALYWYRQSLGQGLEFLIYFQGNSAPDKSGLPSDRFSAERTGGSVSTLTIQRTQQEDSAVYLCASSSLLVSRTGTQYFGPGTRLTVL.